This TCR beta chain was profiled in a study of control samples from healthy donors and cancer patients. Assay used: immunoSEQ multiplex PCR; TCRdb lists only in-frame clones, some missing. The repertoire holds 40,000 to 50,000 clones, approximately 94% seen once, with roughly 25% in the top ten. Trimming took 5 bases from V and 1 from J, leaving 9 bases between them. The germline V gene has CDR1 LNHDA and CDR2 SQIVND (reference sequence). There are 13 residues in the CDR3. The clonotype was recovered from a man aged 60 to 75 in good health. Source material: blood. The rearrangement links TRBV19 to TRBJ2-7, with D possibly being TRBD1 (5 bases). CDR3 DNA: TGTGCCAGTAGTGCTGACAGATCCTACGAGCAGTACTTC. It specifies CASSADRSYEQYF.